This entry features one TCR beta chain sequence. Germline loops: CDR1 SEHNR, CDR2 FQNEAQ (reference sequence). CDR3 length: 14 amino acids. The germline V and J ends were trimmed by 5 bases and 4 bases, with 13 bases remaining between them. The record originates from a study of blood T cell repertoires in COVID-19. Produced via immunoSEQ multiplex PCR; TCRdb's table is partial and in-frame only. The sample shows 85,000 to 130,000 clones, around 82% of them seen only once. The clonotype comes from a man aged 60 to 69 with acute or convalescent COVID-19. The material sequenced was peripheral blood. V and J are TRBV7-9 and TRBJ2-3; tentatively, D is TRBD2 (5 bases). The chain's CDR3 is CASSPLDSADTQYF. The CDR3 DNA follows: TGTGCCAGCAGCCCTTTGGACTCAGCAGATACGCAGTATTTT.